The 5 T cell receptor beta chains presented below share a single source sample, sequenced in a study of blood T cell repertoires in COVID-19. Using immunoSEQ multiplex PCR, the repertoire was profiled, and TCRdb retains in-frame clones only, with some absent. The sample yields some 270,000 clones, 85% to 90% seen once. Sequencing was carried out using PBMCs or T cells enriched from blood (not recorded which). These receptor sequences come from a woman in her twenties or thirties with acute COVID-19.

The CDR3 bases are TGTGCCAGCAGCCTCGGACTAGCGGGAGGGCCAGATACGCAGTATTTT. Translating gives CASSLGLAGGPDTQYF. The chain uses TRBV11-2 and TRBJ2-3, with 15 bases fitting TRBD2. The junction had 4 bases not matched to a gene; V was cut back by 5 bases and J by 4 bases. Germline V lookup: CDR1 SGHAT, CDR2 FQNNGV. The CDR3 is made up of 16 amino acids. The full variable domain, with the rest looked up from reference TRBV11-2 and TRBJ2-3, is EAGVAQSPRYKIIEKRQSVAFWCNPISGHATLYWYQQILGQGPKLLIQFQNNGVVDDSQLPKDRFSAERLKGVDSTLKIQPAKLEDSAVYLCASSLGLAGGPDTQYFGPGTRLTVL.

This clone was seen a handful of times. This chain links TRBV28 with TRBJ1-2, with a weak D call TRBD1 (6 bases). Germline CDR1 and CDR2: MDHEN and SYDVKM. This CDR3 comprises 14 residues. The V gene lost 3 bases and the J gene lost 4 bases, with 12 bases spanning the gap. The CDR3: CASSLGGPGYGYTF. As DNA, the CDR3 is TGTGCCAGCAGTTTGGGGGGGCCCGGCTATGGCTACACCTTC.

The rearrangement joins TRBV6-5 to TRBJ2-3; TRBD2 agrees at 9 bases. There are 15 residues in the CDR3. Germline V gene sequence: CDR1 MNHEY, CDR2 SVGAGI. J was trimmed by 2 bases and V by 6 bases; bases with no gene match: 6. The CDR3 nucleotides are TGTGCCAGCAGCCCCCTAGCGGGGAACACAGATACGCAGTATTTT. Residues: CASSPLAGNTDTQYF.

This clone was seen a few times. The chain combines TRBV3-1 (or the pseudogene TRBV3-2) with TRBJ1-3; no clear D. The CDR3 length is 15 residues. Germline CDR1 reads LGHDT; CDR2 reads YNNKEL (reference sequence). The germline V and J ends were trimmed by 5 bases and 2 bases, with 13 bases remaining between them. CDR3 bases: TGTGCCAGCAGCTCACAATTCGGGACTGGAAACACCATATATTTT. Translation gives CASSSQFGTGNTIYF.

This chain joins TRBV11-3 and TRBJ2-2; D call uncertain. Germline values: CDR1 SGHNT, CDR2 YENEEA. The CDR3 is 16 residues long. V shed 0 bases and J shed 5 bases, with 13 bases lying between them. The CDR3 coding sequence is TGTGCCAGCAGCTTAGAGGCGGCAATGAGGACCGGGGAGCTGTTTTTT. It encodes CASSLEAAMRTGELFF.